This T cell receptor (beta chain) was profiled in a study of CD8 T cells in ankylosing spondylitis. V was pared by 0 bases and J by 4 bases, with 16 bases between. Germline V gene sequence: CDR1 WNHNN, CDR2 SYGVQD (reference sequence). The CDR3 runs 16 residues. Study-wide results and limits: From matched ankylosing spondylitis synovial fluid, disease-linked clones were reportedly recovered at significantly enriched levels. Clones linked to disease, bearing a CD8+ phenotype, were relatively rare in peripheral blood.

This clonotype has a handful of counts. Its antigen is not identified. MiXCR, applied by TCRdb to the 5' RACE reads, yields one record per CDR3 protein. The sample shows approximately 210,000 distinct CDR3 sequences, more than 10% of them seen only once. Sequencing was done on a sample of blood, either unsorted or a sorted T cell fraction (not recorded which). This sequence originates from a male donor with ankylosing spondylitis or in good health (not recorded which). V usage is TRBV10-1 and J usage is TRBJ2-7, with D possibly TRBD1 on 6 matching bases. CDR3 in amino acids: CASSESIFGQKYEQYF. CDR3 DNA: TGCGCCAGCAGTGAGTCGATATTTGGACAGAAATACGAGCAGTACTTC.